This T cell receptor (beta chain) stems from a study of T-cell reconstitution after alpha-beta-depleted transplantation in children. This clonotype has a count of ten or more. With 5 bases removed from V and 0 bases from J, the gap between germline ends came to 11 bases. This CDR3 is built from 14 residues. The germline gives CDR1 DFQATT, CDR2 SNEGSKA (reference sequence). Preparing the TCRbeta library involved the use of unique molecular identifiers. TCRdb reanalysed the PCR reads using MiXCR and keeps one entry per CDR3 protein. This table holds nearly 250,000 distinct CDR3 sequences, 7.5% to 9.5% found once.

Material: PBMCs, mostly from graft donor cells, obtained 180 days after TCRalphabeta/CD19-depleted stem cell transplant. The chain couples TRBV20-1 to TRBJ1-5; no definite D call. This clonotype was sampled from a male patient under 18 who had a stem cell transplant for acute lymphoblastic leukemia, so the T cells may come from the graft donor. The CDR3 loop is CSASHPGSNQPQHF. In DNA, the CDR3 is TGCAGTGCTTCTCATCCCGGTAGCAATCAGCCCCAGCATTTT.